Listed here is a single T cell receptor (beta chain). These data belong to a study of shared clonotypes between healthy human individuals. Study overall: The study enrolled a couple of women and three men aged 18 to 49.

V lost 4 bases to trimming and J lost 4 bases, with 12 bases between them. The CDR3 sequence is 14 residues long. Original handling: Sequence data from immunoSEQ were junction-only and lacked quality scores; consequently, filtering differed. Using immunoSEQ multiplex PCR, the repertoire was profiled, and TCRdb retains in-frame clones only, with some absent. V and J calls and clone size are copied from that table; D and trimming were computed from the DNA. The repertoire holds 2 million or so clones, with approximately 94% as singletons. It was CD45RO-negative cells, positively selected for CCR7, that made up naive CD8 cells, with terminally differentiated effector memory CD45RA+ cells excluded.

The sequencing sample was made of naive CD8+ T cells sorted from blood. This clonotype was obtained from a man between 18 and 35 years old in good health. The rearrangement joins TRBV5-3 to TRBJ1-5, with D possibly TRBD1 on 6 matching bases. TRBV5-3 is an ORF; its function is uncertain. The CDR3 nucleotides are TGTGCCAGAAGCAAGGACAGTAGTAATCAGCCCCAGCATTTT. Translating it yields CARSKDSSNQPQHF.